The T cell receptor (beta chain) described here comes from a study of T cells in Graves' hyperthyroidism and ophthalmopathy. Study information: Peripheral blood was taken when the disease was first diagnosed, before any treatment began. Study-wide findings and caveats: Also found in blood were most expanded thyroid clonotypes above 0.001. Ophthalmopathy was separated from stable hyperthyroidism by a 13 V-J model.

Amplification yielded TCR beta CDR3 regions, with RNA transcripts as the source. During a first-round RT-PCR of the TCR CDR3, the HTBI primer set was used. TCRdb itself ran the multiplex PCR reads through MiXCR, one entry per CDR3 protein. The sample has almost 350,000 distinct CDR3 sequences, 15% to 20% seen once; the top ten hold around 15%. V was cut by 1 base and J by 3 bases, with 9 bases left in between. Germline V gene sequence: CDR1 SQVTM, CDR2 ANQGSEA. This CDR3 comprises 13 residues. Diagnostic decisions used clinical symptoms, serum thyroxine and TRAb, thyroid ultrasound and orbital computed tomography. This clonotype appeared many times. Antigen unknown.

The sequence was obtained from a woman aged 40 to 55 with Graves' ophthalmopathy. The source material was blood. The chain employs TRBV29-1 and TRBJ1-1; D is unresolved. The CDR3 DNA reads TGCAGCGTTGAAGGGGATCGGGACACTGAAGCTTTCTTT. Its protein is CSVEGDRDTEAFF.